One sample yielded the 27 T cell receptor beta chains listed below, sequenced in a study of blood T cell repertoires in COVID-19 (TCRdb year 2020). Library preparation was by the immunoSEQ multiplex PCR assay. TCRdb provides this immuneACCESS table in a form limited to in-frame rearrangements. Some clones are lacking; in checked studies, under half of them reflect an unresolved V gene, and why the rest are absent is not known. The sample includes under 150,000 clones, with approximately 81% observed a single time. The ten largest make up roughly 3.5% of the sample. The sequencing input was peripheral blood. These receptors were obtained from a man aged 40-49 years with acute or convalescent COVID-19.

This clone was recorded once. This rearrangement joins TRBV5-1 to TRBJ2-5; D is possibly TRBD2 (6 bases). V lost 0 bases, J lost 4 bases, and 13 bases lay in between. The germline V gene encodes CDR1 SGHRS and CDR2 YFSETQ. This CDR3 region has 15 residues. CDR3 loop: CASSLGGGVGETQYF. CDR3 DNA: TGCGCCAGCAGCTTGGGGGGAGGTGTAGGAGAGACCCAGTACTTC.

In this sample, this clone turned up once. J is TRBJ2-3 and V is TRBV7-2, with D perhaps TRBD2 (5 bases). Germline CDR1 is SGHTA and CDR2 is FQGNSA. The CDR3 covers 14 residues. The V and J ends lost 5 bases and 3 bases respectively, with 12 bases between them. The CDR3 spells CASSLLGFTDTQYF. In nucleotides, the CDR3 is TGTGCCAGCAGCCTACTAGGTTTTACAGATACGCAGTATTTT.

V gene TRBV6-6 combines with J gene TRBJ2-1, with 7 bases matching TRBD1. Germline trimming cut 5 bases from V and 0 bases from J; bases unmatched to any gene: 7. In germline, CDR1 is MNHNY, CDR2 SVGAGI (reference sequence). The CDR3 spans 16 residues. The CDR3 DNA is TGTGCCAGCAGTAGATCCGGGACAGTCTCCTACAATGAGCAGTTCTTC. Amino acid sequence: CASSRSGTVSYNEQFF.

The V call is TRBV3-1 (or the pseudogene TRBV3-2), the J call TRBJ2-3, with 8 nucleotides matching TRBD2. The germline V gene has CDR1 LGHDT and CDR2 YNNKEL (reference sequence). The CDR3 is 18 amino acids. Losses at the gene ends were 0 bases for V and 6 bases for J; bases not matched to a gene: 14. As DNA, the CDR3 is TGTGCCAGCAGCCAAGATGTTGTAGGGACTAGATTTTCCGATACGCAGTATTTT. Translation gives CASSQDVVGTRFSDTQYF.

V is TRBV27 and J is TRBJ2-3; 10 nucleotides align to TRBD2. This CDR3 comprises 17 residues. V was clipped by 4 bases and J by 1 base; unmatched bases: 8. Germline CDR1 reads MNHEY; CDR2 reads SMNVEV (reference sequence). The CDR3 region is CASSWGSGGPGTDTQYF. CDR3 in DNA: TGTGCCAGCAGTTGGGGTAGCGGGGGGCCGGGCACAGATACGCAGTATTTT.

This rearrangement joins TRBV4-3 to TRBJ1-1; no firm D call. Germline V lookup: CDR1 LGHNA, CDR2 YSLEER. The CDR3 is made up of 14 amino acids. V was trimmed by 0 bases and J by 10 bases, leaving 15 bases between them. The CDR3 loop reads CASSQDYGSRGAFF. Written as DNA, the CDR3 is TGCGCCAGCAGCCAAGATTACGGGAGCCGTGGAGCTTTCTTT.

CDR3 in DNA: TGTGCCAGCAGCTTGGGACTAGCGGGGGGTGAGCAGTTCTTC. The encoded protein is CASSLGLAGGEQFF. The chain has TRBV4-2 and TRBJ2-1, with 15 bases lining up with TRBD2. CDR1 and CDR2 (germline): LGHNA, YNFKEQ. V lost 5 bases and J lost 9; bases outside the gene matches: 2. This CDR3 region has 14 residues.

The rearrangement uses TRBV19 and TRBJ2-7, with 8 bases aligning to TRBD1. V gave up 11 bases and J gave up 6 bases; unmatched junction bases: 12. Germline V gives CDR1 LNHDA, CDR2 SQIVND (reference sequence). The CDR3 contains 13 residues. The CDR3 region is CALMSRQGSEQYF. Written as DNA, the CDR3 is TGTGCCCTTATGTCGAGACAGGGGTCCGAGCAGTACTTC.

V usage is TRBV4-3 and J usage is TRBJ1-5; D is ambiguous. Germline V lookup: CDR1 LGHNA, CDR2 YSLEER. The CDR3 loop spans 16 amino acids. The V end was cut by 0 bases, the J end by 0 bases, with 9 bases between. The DNA of the CDR3 is TGCGCCAGCAGCCAAGATGTTCTCCTTAGCAATCAGCCCCAGCATTTT. Translating gives CASSQDVLLSNQPQHF.

This CDR3 is CASSLTGVEQFF. The CDR3 region has the DNA TGTGCCAGCAGCTTAACGGGGGTTGAGCAGTTCTTC. The chain is built from TRBV7-2 and TRBJ2-1, with D possibly being TRBD2 (6 bases). V shed 2 bases and J shed 9 bases, with 8 bases lying between them. The CDR3 spans 12 residues. The germline gives CDR1 SGHTA, CDR2 FQGNSA. The variable domain in full, with the rest retrieved from reference TRBV7-2 and TRBJ2-1, is GAGVSQSPSNKVTEKGKDVELRCDPISGHTALYWYRQSLGQGLEFLIYFQGNSAPDKSGLPSDRFSAERTGGSVSTLTIQRTQQEDSAVYLCASSLTGVEQFFGPGTRLTVL.

The chain links TRBV3-1 (or the pseudogene TRBV3-2) to TRBJ2-2; D is unresolved. There are 15 residues in the CDR3. The V end lost 2 bases, the J end lost 6 bases, and 13 bases lay between the germline ends. The germline gives CDR1 LGHDT, CDR2 YNNKEL (reference sequence). The CDR3 here is CASSQLSVVPGELFF. As DNA, the CDR3 is TGTGCCAGCAGCCAACTTTCTGTTGTTCCCGGGGAGCTGTTTTTT.

This chain joins TRBV5-1 and TRBJ2-7, with 7 bases identical to TRBD1. The V segment lost 3 bases and the J segment 1 base; nucleotides outside the gene matches: 7. The CDR3 runs 15 residues. The V gene's germline CDR1 is SGHRS and CDR2 YFSETQ. The CDR3 bases are TGCGCCAGCAGCTCGACAGGGCCGCCTTCCTACGAGCAGTACTTC. It encodes CASSSTGPPSYEQYF.

The chain joins TRBV5-6 to TRBJ2-7; a weak D match, TRBD2 (6 bases). The CDR3 covers 16 residues. Trimming shortened V by 0 bases and J by 1 base, and 14 bases separated the two germline ends. Germline CDR1 reads SGHDT; CDR2 reads YYEEEE. DNA of the CDR3: TGTGCCAGCAGCTTGGTGAGCGGGTTGTGGTCCTACGAGCAGTACTTC. Translating it yields CASSLVSGLWSYEQYF.

The chain links TRBV2 to TRBJ1-4; 7 bases fit TRBD1. V lost 7 bases, J lost 8 bases, and 13 bases stayed unmatched. Germline values: CDR1 SNHLY, CDR2 FYNNEI. The length of the CDR3 is 15 residues. The CDR3 DNA is TGTGCCAGCACCGCTAGGGCAGGGGGGCAGGAAAAACTGTTTTTT. Protein product: CASTARAGGQEKLFF.

This clone has only one observation. The chain is built from TRBV25-1 and TRBJ2-5; 10 bases are a match to TRBD1. Germline loops: CDR1 MGHDK, CDR2 SYGVNS. Unmatched junction bases numbered 4, after V lost 1 base and J lost 5 bases. This CDR3 region has 15 residues. The CDR3 here is CASSEWGTGVETQYF. CDR3 sequence (DNA): TGTGCCAGCAGTGAATGGGGGACAGGGGTTGAGACCCAGTACTTC.

J is TRBJ2-7 and V is TRBV5-4; D possibly corresponds to TRBD1 (6 bases). V was clipped by 4 bases and J by 3 bases, with 20 bases between them. From germline, CDR1 is SGHNT and CDR2 YYREEE (reference sequence). The CDR3 length is 16 residues. The CDR3 here is CASSAFTGPSFYEQYF. Here the CDR3 DNA reads TGTGCCAGCAGCGCGTTTACAGGGCCTTCCTTCTACGAGCAGTACTTC.

The chain joins TRBV16 to TRBJ1-2; D gene unclear. V gave up 0 bases and J gave up 7 bases, with 12 bases separating them. The V gene's germline CDR1 is KGHSY and CDR2 FQNENV. CDR3 length equals 14 residues. CDR3 loop: CASSQSSGVGGYTF. The CDR3 region has the DNA TGTGCCAGCAGCCAATCATCCGGGGTCGGTGGCTACACCTTC.

The CDR3 sequence is CASNPGGISYEQYF. CDR3 sequence (DNA): TGCGCCAGCAATCCTGGGGGGATCTCCTACGAGCAGTACTTC. The gene calls are TRBV10-1 and TRBJ2-7, with D possibly matching TRBD2 (6 bases). The germline V gene has CDR1 WNHNN and CDR2 SYGVQD (reference sequence). V was clipped by 7 bases and J by 0 bases, with 13 bases between them. The CDR3 has 14 residues.

The rearrangement links TRBV27 to TRBJ2-7, with D possibly matching TRBD2 (7 bases). Trimming took 2 bases from V and 1 from J, leaving 12 bases between them. The germline V gene encodes CDR1 MNHEY and CDR2 SMNVEV (reference sequence). The CDR3 has 15 amino acids. CDR3 sequence: CASSLAGALSYEQYF. CDR3 bases: TGTGCCAGCAGTTTAGCGGGGGCCTTATCCTACGAGCAGTACTTC.

The chain is built from TRBV29-1 and TRBJ1-2, with no clear D. The CDR3 extends over 9 amino acids. Trimming stripped 6 bases from V and 8 bases from J, with 7 bases between. CDR1 SQVTM and CDR2 ANQGSEA come from the germline V gene. The CDR3 coding sequence is TGCAGCGTCGAGGAGGGCTACACCTTC. It is translated as CSVEEGYTF.

The genes are TRBV7-9 and TRBJ1-1; tentatively, D is TRBD1 (5 bases). The ends were cut back, 4 bases at V and 3 bases at J, with 9 bases in the middle. CDR1 SEHNR and CDR2 FQNEAQ come from the germline V gene (reference sequence). This CDR3 comprises 13 residues. The CDR3 region is CASSSQVDTEAFF. Here the CDR3 DNA reads TGTGCCAGCAGCTCACAGGTGGACACTGAAGCTTTCTTT.

The sample holds one count of this clone. The chain joins TRBV4-1 to TRBJ1-4, with D unclear. This CDR3 comprises 15 residues. With 3 bases removed from V and 0 bases from J, the gap between germline ends came to 8 bases. Germline loops: CDR1 MGHRA, CDR2 YSYEKL. CDR3 nucleotides: TGCGCCAGCAGCCAGATGCCAGCAACTAATGAAAAACTGTTTTTT. This codes for CASSQMPATNEKLFF.

The chain recombines TRBV15 with TRBJ2-7; possible D gene TRBD1, 5 bases. Germline V lookup: CDR1 LNHNV, CDR2 YYDKDF (reference sequence). The CDR3 runs to 15 residues. The germline V and J ends were trimmed by 2 bases and 5 bases, with 16 bases remaining between them. CDR3 protein: CATSRLPGKSDEQYF. The CDR3 DNA reads TGTGCCACCAGCAGACTTCCAGGGAAGAGCGACGAGCAGTACTTC.

The rearrangement joins TRBV2 to TRBJ2-2, with D unclear. Germline V lookup: CDR1 SNHLY, CDR2 FYNNEI. The ends were cut back, 7 bases at V and 6 bases at J, with 6 bases in the middle. The CDR3 contains 11 residues. The CDR3 region has the DNA TGTGCCAGCAACTACCCCGGGGAGCTGTTTTTT. It is translated as CASNYPGELFF.

A single count supports this clone. CDR3 amino acids: CASSLDREAFF. The CDR3 DNA reads as TGTGCCAGCAGCTTGGACAGAGAAGCTTTCTTT. The V and J genes are TRBV11-2 and TRBJ1-1, with D possibly TRBD1 on 6 matching bases. Trimming shortened V by 3 bases and J by 8 bases, and 7 bases separated the two germline ends. This CDR3 region has 11 residues. CDR1 is SGHAT, CDR2 FQNNGV, per germline.

The rearrangement uses TRBV15 and TRBJ2-2, with TRBD1 matching 7 bases. J was trimmed by 3 bases and V by 3 bases; bases with no gene match: 1. Per the germline V gene, CDR1 is LNHNV and CDR2 is YYDKDF (reference sequence). The CDR3 sequence is 14 residues long. CDR3 residues: CATSRGTDTGELFF. CDR3 DNA: TGTGCCACCAGCAGGGGGACAGACACCGGGGAGCTGTTTTTT.

The chain carries TRBV4-2 and TRBJ1-5; 8 bases are shared with TRBD1. Germline V gives CDR1 LGHNA, CDR2 YNFKEQ. The CDR3 sequence is 14 residues long. Trimming removed 4 bases from V and 5 bases from J; junction bases left unmatched: 4. Written as DNA, the CDR3 is TGTGCCAGCAGCCTCTCGGGACAGGATCAGCCCCAGCATTTT. The encoded protein is CASSLSGQDQPQHF.